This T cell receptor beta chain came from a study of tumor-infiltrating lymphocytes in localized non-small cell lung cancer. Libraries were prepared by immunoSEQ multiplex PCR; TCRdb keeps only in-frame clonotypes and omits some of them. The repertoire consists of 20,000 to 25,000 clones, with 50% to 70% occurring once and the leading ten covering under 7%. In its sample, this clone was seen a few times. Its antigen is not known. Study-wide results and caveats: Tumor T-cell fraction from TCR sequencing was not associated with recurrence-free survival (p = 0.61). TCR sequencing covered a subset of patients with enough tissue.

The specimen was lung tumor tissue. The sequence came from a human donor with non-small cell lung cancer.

The CDR3 here is CASSEARGARGYTF. The DNA of the CDR3 is TGTGCCAGCAGTGAAGCGCGGGGGGCGCGGGGCTACACCTTC. This rearrangement joins TRBV2 to TRBJ1-2; the D gene is possibly TRBD1 (6 bases). The CDR3 contains 14 residues. The V end was cut by 0 bases, the J end by 8 bases, with 13 bases between. Germline assignment: CDR1 SNHLY and CDR2 FYNNEI.